This T cell receptor (beta chain) is from a study of T cell responses to AZD1222 COVID-19 vaccine. Sequenced by immunoSEQ multiplex PCR; TCRdb stores in-frame clones only, minus some. The sample gives 100,000 to 150,000 clones, about nine tenths of which show up once; 14% is in the top ten. This CDR3 has 13 residues. Trimming took off 5 bases at V and 8 bases at J, with 15 bases between the two ends. Germline CDR1 is SQVTM and CDR2 is ANQGSEA. On this clone itself: Its antigen remains unidentified.

Findings and caveats of the study: Reportedly, close to half of spike-specific TCRs are directed against unmutated variant regions.

The sequencing used peripheral blood, collected on day 0 of AZD1222 vaccination. This TCR was recovered from an adult in good health. The chain carries TRBV29-1 and TRBJ1-4; D may be TRBD1 (6 bases). CDR3: CSVTTGSGEKLFF. DNA for the CDR3: TGCAGCGTTACTACAGGGAGCGGGGAAAAACTGTTTTTT.